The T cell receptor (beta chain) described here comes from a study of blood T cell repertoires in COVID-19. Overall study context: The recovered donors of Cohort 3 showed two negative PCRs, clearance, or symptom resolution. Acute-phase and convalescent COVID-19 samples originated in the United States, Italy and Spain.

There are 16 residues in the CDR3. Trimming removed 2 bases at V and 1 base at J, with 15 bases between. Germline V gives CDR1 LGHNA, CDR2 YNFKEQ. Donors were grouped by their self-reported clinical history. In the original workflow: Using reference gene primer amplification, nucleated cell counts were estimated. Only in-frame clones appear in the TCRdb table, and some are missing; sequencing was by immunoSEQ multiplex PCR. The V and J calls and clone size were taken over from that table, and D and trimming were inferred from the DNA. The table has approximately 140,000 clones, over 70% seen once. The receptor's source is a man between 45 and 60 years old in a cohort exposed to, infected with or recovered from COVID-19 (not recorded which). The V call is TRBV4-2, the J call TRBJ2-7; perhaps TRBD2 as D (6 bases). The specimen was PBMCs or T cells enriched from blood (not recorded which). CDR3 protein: CASSQSWDSKSYEQYF. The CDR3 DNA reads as TGTGCCAGCAGCCAAAGCTGGGACTCCAAGTCCTACGAGCAGTACTTC.